The 9 T cell receptor beta chains below were found in one sample sequenced in a study of T cell repertoires in cytomegalovirus infection. TCRdb re-derived calls from the reads in MiXCR, one entry per CDR3 protein. The sample gives roughly 500,000 distinct CDR3 sequences, 15% to 20% of which show up once; 24% is in the top ten. The specimen sequenced was CD8+ T cells from PBMCs. The receptor set was obtained from a human donor in good health (CMV status not recorded). Some clones in this sample may be carry-over from other donors' samples.

This clonotype was picked up many times. V and J are TRBV12-3 or TRBV12-4 and TRBJ1-5; TRBD1 is a possible D gene (5 bases). CDR3 length equals 14 residues. Between the trimmed V and J ends, which lost 4 bases and 3 bases, there was a span of 10 bases. CDR3 in DNA: TGTGCCAGCAGTTACGACAGAAACAATCAGCCCCAGCATTTT. It is translated as CASSYDRNNQPQHF.

The rearrangement uses TRBV29-1 and TRBJ2-3; TRBD2 aligns across 8 bases. Trimming removed 3 bases from V and 1 base from J; junction bases left unmatched: 6. CDR3 size: 15 residues. Germline CDR1 is SQVTM and CDR2 is ANQGSEA. The CDR3: CSVDPTAGGTDTQYF. For the CDR3, the DNA is TGCAGCGTTGATCCGACAGCGGGAGGCACAGATACGCAGTATTTT.

This clonotype was found a few times. This chain links TRBV20-1 with TRBJ2-7; D call uncertain. CDR1 and CDR2 (germline): DFQATT, SNEGSKA (reference sequence). V shed 3 bases and J shed 2 bases, with 14 bases lying between them. The length of the CDR3 is 14 residues. The CDR3 is CSASTSHLTYEQYF. The CDR3 DNA reads TGCAGTGCTAGCACATCACATCTTACCTACGAGCAGTACTTC.

In nucleotides, the CDR3 is TGTGCCAGCAGCTCTGACAGGGTCCAAGAGACCCAGTACTTC. It codes for CASSSDRVQETQYF. The gene calls are TRBV13 and TRBJ2-5, with TRBD1 matching over 7 bases. V lost 4 bases and J lost 1; bases outside the gene matches: 3. Germline V CDR1 and CDR2: PRHDT, FYEKMQ (reference sequence). The CDR3 totals 14 residues.

This chain links TRBV4-1 with TRBJ1-1, with D maybe TRBD1 (5 bases). Trimming took 3 bases from V and 1 from J, leaving 12 bases between them. This CDR3 has 15 residues. Germline V gene data show CDR1 as MGHRA and CDR2 as YSYEKL. The CDR3 here is CASSQDRDWNTEAFF. The DNA of the CDR3 is TGCGCCAGCAGCCAGGACCGGGACTGGAACACTGAAGCTTTCTTT.

At least ten counts were recorded for this clonotype. J is TRBJ2-7 and V is TRBV11-2, with TRBD1 identical over 8 bases. Germline-derived CDR1 and CDR2 are SGHAT and FQNNGV. The CDR3 has 14 residues. V shed 11 bases, J shed 3 bases, and the junction held 12 bases outside the gene matches. CDR3: CASGGGGGFYEQYF. The CDR3 coding sequence is TGTGCCTCAGGGGGCGGAGGGGGCTTCTACGAGCAGTACTTC. Supplemented by reference TRBV11-2 and TRBJ2-7, the full variable domain reads EAGVAQSPRYKIIEKRQSVAFWCNPISGHATLYWYQQILGQGPKLLIQFQNNGVVDDSQLPKDRFSAERLKGVDSTLKIQPAKLEDSAVYLCASGGGGGFYEQYFGPGTRLTVT.

This clonotype was detected ten times or more. The chain has TRBV10-3 and TRBJ2-1, with TRBD2 identical over 12 bases. This CDR3 is built from 17 residues. V trimming: 5 bases; J trimming: 2 bases; junction bases outside the gene matches: 7. The germline CDR1 and CDR2 sequences are ENHRY and SYGVKD. The CDR3 is CAISNKLAGGAYNEQFF. CDR3 DNA: TGTGCCATCAGTAACAAGCTAGCGGGAGGGGCCTACAATGAGCAGTTCTTC.

This clonotype was counted at least ten times. The chain is built from TRBV27 and TRBJ2-7; 7 bases fit TRBD2. After removal of 2 bases from V and 5 bases from J, the junction contained 9 bases not matched to a gene. The CDR3 spans 15 residues. Germline values: CDR1 MNHEY, CDR2 SMNVEV (reference sequence). The CDR3 sequence is CASSLRTRGLDEQYF. CDR3 bases: TGTGCCAGCAGTTTAAGGACTAGAGGCTTGGACGAGCAGTACTTC.

The chain links TRBV6-6 to TRBJ1-5, with D possibly being TRBD1 (6 bases). V was trimmed by 10 bases and J by 2 bases, leaving 18 bases between them. CDR1 MNHNY and CDR2 SVGAGI come from the germline V gene (reference sequence). The CDR3 totals 15 residues. CDR3 DNA: TGTGCCACCACATGGGCAGGGGAGGGCAATCAGCCCCAGCATTTT. It specifies CATTWAGEGNQPQHF.